The next 9 T cell receptor beta chains were all read from a single sample in a study of beta chain features in type 1 diabetes. Investigators reverse transcribed all isolated RNA, so they sequenced expressed TCRB transcripts. Profiled with immunoSEQ multiplex PCR; TCRdb holds only in-frame clones, not every one. The sample includes under 450,000 clones, around 14% of them seen just once. Sequences were obtained from naive CD4+ T cells from blood. These receptors were collected from a man aged 30-40 years in good health.

The chain recombines TRBV5-1 with TRBJ2-3; 14 bases fit TRBD2. V gave up 0 bases and J gave up 7 bases; unmatched junction bases: 4. From germline, CDR1 is SGHRS and CDR2 YFSETQ. The CDR3 totals 16 residues. The CDR3 DNA reads TGCGCCAGCAGCTTGGGGACTAGCGGGAGGACCCATACGCAGTATTTT. Translating it yields CASSLGTSGRTHTQYF.

This clone was counted ten times or more. This chain connects TRBV15 to TRBJ2-3; possibly TRBD2 for D (6 bases). This CDR3 has 15 residues. Germline lookup yields CDR1 LNHNV and CDR2 YYDKDF (reference sequence). Trimming removed 4 bases from V and 0 bases from J, with 11 bases in between. The chain's CDR3 is CATSNIADSTDTQYF. The CDR3 DNA is TGTGCCACCAGCAATATAGCGGATAGCACAGATACGCAGTATTTT.

The chain carries TRBV12-5 and TRBJ2-3, with a possible D match to TRBD1 (6 bases). There are 17 residues in the CDR3. Per the germline V gene, CDR1 is LGHNT and CDR2 is FRNRAP. V dropped 4 bases and J dropped 3 bases, with 20 bases sitting between them. The CDR3 DNA sequence: TGTGCTAGTGGTTCCCCAGAACAGGGTGTGTGGACAGATACGCAGTATTTT. This sequence encodes CASGSPEQGVWTDTQYF.

This clone has ten or more counts. The genes are TRBV25-1 and TRBJ2-5; D uncertain. CDR3 length: 11 amino acids. CDR1 and CDR2 from the germline V gene are MGHDK and SYGVNS. Trimming took 2 bases from V and 9 from J, leaving 7 bases between them. The CDR3 sequence is CASSEARAQYF. The CDR3 nucleotides read TGTGCCAGCAGTGAAGCCCGAGCCCAGTACTTC.

The V and J genes are TRBV2 and TRBJ1-2, with D uncertain. CDR3 length: 13 residues. V was shortened by 8 bases and J by 0 bases, with 10 bases between the two germline ends. Per the germline V gene, CDR1 is SNHLY and CDR2 is FYNNEI. In DNA, the CDR3 is TGTGCCAGCGCGAGGGAGACTAACTATGGCTACACCTTC. It codes for CASARETNYGYTF.

The gene calls are TRBV18 and TRBJ2-7; the match to TRBD2 covers 10 bases. Trimming cost V 3 bases and J 5 bases; bases outside gene matches: 7. Germline loops: CDR1 KGHSH, CDR2 LQKENI. This CDR3 has 15 amino acids. Written as DNA, the CDR3 is TGTGCCAGCTCACCTCGACTAGCGGGCAAGAACGAGCAGTACGTC. Translation: CASSPRLAGKNEQYV.

The chain is built from TRBV28 and TRBJ1-1, with 7 bases identical to TRBD1. Trimming removed 5 bases from V and 0 bases from J; junction bases left unmatched: 6. In germline, CDR1 is MDHEN, CDR2 SYDVKM. The CDR3 has 15 residues. CDR3 sequence reads: CASSPTGRMNTEAFF. CDR3 bases: TGTGCCAGCAGTCCGACAGGGAGGATGAACACTGAAGCTTTCTTT. Supplemented by reference TRBV28 and TRBJ1-1, the full variable domain reads DVKVTQSSRYLVKRTGEKVFLECVQDMDHENMFWYRQDPGLGLRLIYFSYDVKMKEKGDIPEGYSVSREKKERFSLILESASTNQTSMYLCASSPTGRMNTEAFFGQGTRLTVV.

This clone was observed a handful of times. The chain joins TRBV28 to TRBJ1-1; D call uncertain. Germline assignment: CDR1 MDHEN and CDR2 SYDVKM. Trimming removed 5 bases from V and 0 bases from J, with 4 bases in between. This CDR3 region has 12 residues. The CDR3 spells CASSALNTEAFF. DNA of the CDR3: TGTGCCAGCAGTGCCTTGAACACTGAAGCTTTCTTT.

A few counts support this clone. V is TRBV30 and J is TRBJ1-1; D is possibly TRBD1 (5 bases). V was cut by 1 base and J by 6 bases, with 9 bases left in between. Germline V lookup: CDR1 GTSNPN, CDR2 SVGIG (reference sequence). The CDR3 is made up of 12 amino acids. CDR3 sequence reads: CAWSGGGPEAFF. For the CDR3, the DNA is TGTGCCTGGAGTGGGGGCGGCCCTGAAGCTTTCTTT.